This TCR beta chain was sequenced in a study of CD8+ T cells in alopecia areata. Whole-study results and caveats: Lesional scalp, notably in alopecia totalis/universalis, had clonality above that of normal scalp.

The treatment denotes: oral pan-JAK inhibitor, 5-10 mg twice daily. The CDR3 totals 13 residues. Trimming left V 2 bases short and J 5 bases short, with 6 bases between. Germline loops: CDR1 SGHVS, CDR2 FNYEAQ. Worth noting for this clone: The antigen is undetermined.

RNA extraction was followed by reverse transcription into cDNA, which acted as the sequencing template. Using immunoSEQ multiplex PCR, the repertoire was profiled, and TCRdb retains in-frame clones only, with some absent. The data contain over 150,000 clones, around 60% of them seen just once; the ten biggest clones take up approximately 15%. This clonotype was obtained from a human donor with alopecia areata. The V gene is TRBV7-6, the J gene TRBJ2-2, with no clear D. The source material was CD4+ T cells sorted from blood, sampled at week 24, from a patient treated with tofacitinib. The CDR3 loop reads CASSLKQTGELFF. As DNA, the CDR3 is TGTGCCAGCAGCTTAAAACAGACCGGGGAGCTGTTTTTT.